The clone carrying this T cell receptor beta chain has more than one count but fewer than ten. The data derive from a study of blood T cell repertoires in COVID-19. Study-wide background: COVID-19 samples collected from the United States, Italy and Spain covered acute and convalescent phases.

Original data processing: For nucleated cells, counts were estimated from reference gene primer amplification. TCRdb's copy holds only in-frame clones and misses some; the assay was immunoSEQ multiplex PCR. D and trimming were read from the DNA, whereas the V and J calls and clone size are those reported in that table. This sample has 200,000 to 250,000 clones; approximately 87% occur once, and the top ten carry around 5.9%. The CDR3 spans 15 residues. V was trimmed by 6 bases and J by 4 bases, leaving 16 bases between them. From germline, CDR1 is LNHDA and CDR2 SQIVND (reference sequence). The TCR sequence derives from a man in his 60s with acute or convalescent COVID-19. The rearrangement uses TRBV19 and TRBJ1-5; D is uncertain. What was sequenced was peripheral blood. This chain's CDR3 is CASRVEGGNNQPQHF. CDR3 in DNA: TGTGCCAGTAGGGTCGAGGGAGGGAATAATCAGCCCCAGCATTTT.